The 10 T cell receptor beta chains listed next were all sequenced from one sample in a study of blood T cell repertoires in COVID-19. This table comes from immunoSEQ multiplex PCR, and its TCRdb copy is limited to in-frame clones, with some not included. This sample has over 85,000 clones, with around 90% found just once. Input material: peripheral blood. The receptors originated from a human donor in a cohort sampled during active COVID-19.

The V gene is TRBV5-5, the J gene TRBJ1-3; a possible D gene is TRBD1 (5 bases). The V end was cut by 4 bases, the J end by 0 bases, with 14 bases between. CDR1 is SGHKS and CDR2 is YYEKEE in the germline V gene (reference sequence). The CDR3 consists of 16 residues. The CDR3, as DNA: TGTGCCAGCAGCATGACAGCTGCTTACTCTGGAAACACCATATATTTT. It encodes CASSMTAAYSGNTIYF.

The genes are TRBV11-3 and TRBJ2-1; 8 bases agree with TRBD2. V shed 5 bases and J 10 bases; nucleotides not matched to a gene: 7. Germline V CDR1 and CDR2: SGHNT, YENEEA. The CDR3 length is 13 residues. CDR3 in DNA: TGTGCCAGCAGCAATAGCGGGATGCGCGAGCAGTTCTTC. Translating gives CASSNSGMREQFF.

J is TRBJ2-7 and V is TRBV18; 7 bases match TRBD1. Trimming removed 3 bases from V and 10 bases from J; junction bases left unmatched: 9. Germline-derived CDR1 and CDR2 are KGHSH and LQKENI. The CDR3 sequence is 13 residues long. Written as DNA, the CDR3 is TGTGCCAGCTCACCGGGACAGCCGTATTTTCAGTACTTC. Encoded protein: CASSPGQPYFQYF.

This chain links TRBV7-6 with TRBJ1-2; TRBD1 matches 8 bases. The CDR3 length is 14 residues. V lost 5 bases and J lost 4; bases outside the gene matches: 6. Germline V gene lookup returns CDR1 SGHVS and CDR2 FNYEAQ. The CDR3 reads CASSLNRGGYGYTF. In DNA form, the CDR3 reads TGTGCCAGCAGCCTAAACAGGGGGGGCTATGGCTACACCTTC.

The rearrangement links TRBV9 to TRBJ2-3, with 9 bases lining up with TRBD2. Germline trimming cut 0 bases from V and 2 bases from J; bases unmatched to any gene: 4. The CDR3 consists of 16 residues. CDR1 and CDR2 from the germline V gene are SGDLS and YYNGEE. CDR3 nucleotides: TGTGCCAGCAGCGTAGGCGGGGGGGCGTACACAGATACGCAGTATTTT. This translates into CASSVGGGAYTDTQYF.

The J gene is TRBJ1-6, the V gene TRBV6-5, with D tentatively TRBD1 (5 bases). This CDR3 is 14 amino acids long. V was trimmed by 8 bases and J by 7 bases, leaving 15 bases between them. Germline CDR1 and CDR2: MNHEY and SVGAGI. This CDR3 reads CASGAGAGNSPLHF. CDR3 nucleotides: TGTGCCAGCGGGGCTGGGGCCGGCAATTCACCCCTCCACTTT.

The sample holds one count of this clone. The gene calls are TRBV29-1 and TRBJ2-7; 10 bases fit TRBD2. V lost 5 bases to trimming and J lost 6 bases; unmatched junction nucleotides: 4. CDR3 length: 12 residues. Germline assignment: CDR1 SQVTM and CDR2 ANQGSEA. This CDR3 reads CSVRLAGREQYF. The CDR3 region has the DNA TGCAGCGTTAGACTAGCGGGTCGCGAGCAGTACTTC.

V is TRBV27 and J is TRBJ2-3; TRBD2 might be the D (5 bases). Germline V gene data show CDR1 as MNHEY and CDR2 as SMNVEV (reference sequence). This CDR3 is built from 19 residues. The V gene lost 5 bases and the J gene lost 4 bases, with 28 bases spanning the gap. Here the CDR3 reads CASSLRASLVRVSADTQYF. As DNA, the CDR3 is TGTGCCAGCAGTCTCCGAGCTTCCCTCGTCCGGGTTAGCGCAGATACGCAGTATTTT.

V is TRBV4-1 and J is TRBJ1-5, with D perhaps matching TRBD1 (6 bases). The V end was cut by 2 bases, the J end by 2 bases, with 10 bases between. Germline CDR1 is MGHRA and CDR2 is YSYEKL. This CDR3 is built from 15 residues. This chain's CDR3 is CASSQPNRGNQPQHF. The DNA of the CDR3 is TGCGCCAGCAGCCAACCCAACAGGGGCAATCAGCCCCAGCATTTT.

Concerning this clone itself: At one end the junction does not follow the germline gene, possibly because of a read error. The V and J genes are TRBV19 and TRBJ2-1; 10 bases are a match to TRBD2. Looked up from germline, CDR1 is LNHDA and CDR2 is SQIVND (reference sequence). This CDR3 is built from 14 residues. The CDR3 spells CASRIAGGTNEQFF. Here the CDR3 DNA reads TGTGCCAGTAGGATAGCGGGAGGAACCAATGAGCAGTTCTTC.